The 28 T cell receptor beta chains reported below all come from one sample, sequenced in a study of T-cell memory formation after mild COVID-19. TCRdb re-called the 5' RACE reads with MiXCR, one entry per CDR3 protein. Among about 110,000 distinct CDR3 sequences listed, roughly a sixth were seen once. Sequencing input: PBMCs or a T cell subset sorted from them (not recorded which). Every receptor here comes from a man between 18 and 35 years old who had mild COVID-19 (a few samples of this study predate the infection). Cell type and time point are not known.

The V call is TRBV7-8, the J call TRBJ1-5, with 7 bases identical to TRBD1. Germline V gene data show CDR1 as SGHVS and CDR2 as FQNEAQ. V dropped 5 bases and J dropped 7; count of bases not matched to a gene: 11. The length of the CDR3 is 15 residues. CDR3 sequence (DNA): TGTGCCAGCAGCCAAGGACAGGCGGTTGGCCAGCCCCAGCATTTT. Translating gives CASSQGQAVGQPQHF.

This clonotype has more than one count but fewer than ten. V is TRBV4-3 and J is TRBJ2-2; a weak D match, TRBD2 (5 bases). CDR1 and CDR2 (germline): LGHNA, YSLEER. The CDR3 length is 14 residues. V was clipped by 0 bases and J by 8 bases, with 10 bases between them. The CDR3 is CASSQDRWTGELFF. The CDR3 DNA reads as TGCGCCAGCAGCCAAGACCGGTGGACTGGGGAGCTGTTTTTT.

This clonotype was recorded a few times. The CDR3 here is CASSQGTYEQYV. In DNA form, the CDR3 reads TGTGCCAGCAGCCAGGGGACCTACGAGCAGTACGTC. The chain combines TRBV5-6 with TRBJ2-7, with D possibly matching TRBD1 (6 bases). CDR3 length: 12 residues. The germline gives CDR1 SGHDT, CDR2 YYEEEE. With 4 bases removed from V and 2 bases from J, the gap between germline ends came to 7 bases.

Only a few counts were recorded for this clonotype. The CDR3 is CASSVASGPYEQYF. The CDR3 DNA sequence: TGTGCCAGCAGCGTCGCCTCGGGGCCCTACGAGCAGTACTTC. The J gene is TRBJ2-7, the V gene TRBV9; D could derive from TRBD1 or TRBD2 (5 bases each). The V gene lost 2 bases and the J gene lost 2 bases, with 11 bases spanning the gap. The CDR3 consists of 14 residues. Per germline, CDR1 SGDLS and CDR2 YYNGEE.

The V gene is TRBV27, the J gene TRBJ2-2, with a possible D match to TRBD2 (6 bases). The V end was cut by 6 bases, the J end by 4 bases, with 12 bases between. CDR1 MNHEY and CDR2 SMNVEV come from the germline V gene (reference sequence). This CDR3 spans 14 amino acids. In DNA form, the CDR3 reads TGTGCCAGCAGAAGGGACTCTTTCACCGGGGAGCTGTTTTTT. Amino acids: CASRRDSFTGELFF.

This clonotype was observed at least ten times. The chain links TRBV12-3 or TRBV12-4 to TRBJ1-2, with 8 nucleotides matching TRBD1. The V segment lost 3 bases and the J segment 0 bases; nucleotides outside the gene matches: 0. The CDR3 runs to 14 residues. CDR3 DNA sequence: TGTGCCAGCAGTTTGGGACAGGCTAACTATGGCTACACCTTC. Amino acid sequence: CASSLGQANYGYTF.

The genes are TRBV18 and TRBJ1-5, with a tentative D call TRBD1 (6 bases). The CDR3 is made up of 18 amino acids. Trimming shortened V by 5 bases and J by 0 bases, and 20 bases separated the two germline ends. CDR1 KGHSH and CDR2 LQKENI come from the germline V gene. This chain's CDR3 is CASSSRGRGAYSNQPQHF. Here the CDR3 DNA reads TGTGCCAGCTCATCTCGGGGGCGCGGGGCGTATAGCAATCAGCCCCAGCATTTT.

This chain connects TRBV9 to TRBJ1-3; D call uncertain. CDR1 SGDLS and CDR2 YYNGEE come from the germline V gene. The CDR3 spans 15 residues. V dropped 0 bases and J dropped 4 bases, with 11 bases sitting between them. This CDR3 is CASSVVEGGGNTIYF. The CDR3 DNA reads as TGTGCCAGCAGCGTAGTGGAAGGCGGGGGAAACACCATATATTTT.

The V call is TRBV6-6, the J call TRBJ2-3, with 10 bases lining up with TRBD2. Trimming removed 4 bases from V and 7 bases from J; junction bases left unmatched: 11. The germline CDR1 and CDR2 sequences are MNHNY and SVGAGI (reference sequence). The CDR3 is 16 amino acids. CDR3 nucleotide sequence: TGTGCCAGCAGTTCCGACCACAGCGGGGGGGTGAATACGCAGTATTTT. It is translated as CASSSDHSGGVNTQYF.

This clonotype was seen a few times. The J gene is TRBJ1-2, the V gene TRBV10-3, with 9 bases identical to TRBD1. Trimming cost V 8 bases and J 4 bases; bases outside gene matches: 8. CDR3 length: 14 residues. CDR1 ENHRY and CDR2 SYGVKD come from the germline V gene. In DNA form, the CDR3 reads TGTGCCATCGGGGGGACAGGGTCGGCCTATGGCTACACCTTC. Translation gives CAIGGTGSAYGYTF.

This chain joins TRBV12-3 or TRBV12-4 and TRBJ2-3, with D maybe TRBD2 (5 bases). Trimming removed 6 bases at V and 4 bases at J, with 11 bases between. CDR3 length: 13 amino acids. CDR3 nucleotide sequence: TGTGCCAGCAGCCGAGGGAAGGCAGATACGCAGTATTTT. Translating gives CASSRGKADTQYF.

Written as DNA, the CDR3 is TGCGCCAGCAGCTTGCAGGGGTCCGGGGAGCTGTTTTTT. It yields the protein CASSLQGSGELFF. The chain couples TRBV5-1 to TRBJ2-2, with D possibly being TRBD1 (6 bases). The CDR3 is 13 residues long. Trimming left V 1 base short and J 6 bases short, with 7 bases between. CDR1 is SGHRS, CDR2 YFSETQ, per germline.

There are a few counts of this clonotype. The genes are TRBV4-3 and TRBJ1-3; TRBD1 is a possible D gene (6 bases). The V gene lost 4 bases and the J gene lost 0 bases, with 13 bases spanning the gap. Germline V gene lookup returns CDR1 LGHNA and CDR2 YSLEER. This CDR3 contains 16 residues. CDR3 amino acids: CASSRGAGDSGNTIYF. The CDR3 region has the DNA TGCGCCAGCAGCCGGGGGGCAGGCGACTCTGGAAACACCATATATTTT.

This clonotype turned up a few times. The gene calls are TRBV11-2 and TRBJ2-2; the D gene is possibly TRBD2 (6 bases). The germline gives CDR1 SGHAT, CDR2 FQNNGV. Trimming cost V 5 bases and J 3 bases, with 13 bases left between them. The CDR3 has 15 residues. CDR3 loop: CASSRGGDYTGELFF. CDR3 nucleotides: TGTGCCAGCAGCCGAGGAGGGGACTACACCGGGGAGCTGTTTTTT.

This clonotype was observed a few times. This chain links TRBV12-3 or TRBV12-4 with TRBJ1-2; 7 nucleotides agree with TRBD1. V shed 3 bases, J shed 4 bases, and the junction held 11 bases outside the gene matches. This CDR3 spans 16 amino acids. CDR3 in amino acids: CASSFRQGLTFYGYTF. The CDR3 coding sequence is TGTGCCAGCAGTTTTAGACAGGGCCTAACCTTCTATGGCTACACCTTC.

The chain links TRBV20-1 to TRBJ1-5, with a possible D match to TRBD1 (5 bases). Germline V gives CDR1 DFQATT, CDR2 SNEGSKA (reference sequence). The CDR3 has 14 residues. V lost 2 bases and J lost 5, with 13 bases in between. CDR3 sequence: CSARPGRNDQPQHF. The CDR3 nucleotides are TGCAGTGCTAGACCAGGGCGGAACGATCAGCCCCAGCATTTT.

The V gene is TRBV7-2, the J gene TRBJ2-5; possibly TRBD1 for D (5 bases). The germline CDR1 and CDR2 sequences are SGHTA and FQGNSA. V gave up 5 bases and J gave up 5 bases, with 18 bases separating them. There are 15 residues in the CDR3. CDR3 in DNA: TGTGCCAGCAGCATAACCGCTAGGGCAGGGGAGACCCAGTACTTC. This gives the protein CASSITARAGETQYF.

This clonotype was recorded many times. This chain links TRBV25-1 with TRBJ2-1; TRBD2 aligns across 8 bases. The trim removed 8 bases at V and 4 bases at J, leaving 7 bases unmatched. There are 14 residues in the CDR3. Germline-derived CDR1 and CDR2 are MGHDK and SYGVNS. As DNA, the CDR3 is TGTGCCAGCGCCGGGGGGGGCCCGTACAATGAGCAGTTCTTC. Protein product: CASAGGGPYNEQFF.

The chain's CDR3 is CATSGGTATSEQYF. DNA of the CDR3: TGTGCCACCAGCGGAGGGACAGCCACCTCCGAGCAGTACTTC. The V gene is TRBV15, the J gene TRBJ2-7; weak D call: TRBD1 (7 bases). The CDR3 is 14 residues long. The ends were cut back, 5 bases at V and 6 bases at J, with 17 bases in the middle. Germline assignment: CDR1 LNHNV and CDR2 YYDKDF (reference sequence).

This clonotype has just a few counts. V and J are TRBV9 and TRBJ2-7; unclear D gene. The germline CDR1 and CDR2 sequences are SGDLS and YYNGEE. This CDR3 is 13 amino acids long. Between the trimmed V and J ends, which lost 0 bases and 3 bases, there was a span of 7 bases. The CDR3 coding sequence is TGTGCCAGCAGCGTAGCCGAGGACTACGAGCAGTACTTC. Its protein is CASSVAEDYEQYF.

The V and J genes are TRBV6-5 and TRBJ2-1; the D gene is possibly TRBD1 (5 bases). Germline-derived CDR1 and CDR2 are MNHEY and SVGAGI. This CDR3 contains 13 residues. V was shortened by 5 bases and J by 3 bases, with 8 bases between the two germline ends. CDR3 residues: CASSKTDYNEQFF. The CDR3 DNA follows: TGTGCCAGCAGTAAGACAGACTACAATGAGCAGTTCTTC.

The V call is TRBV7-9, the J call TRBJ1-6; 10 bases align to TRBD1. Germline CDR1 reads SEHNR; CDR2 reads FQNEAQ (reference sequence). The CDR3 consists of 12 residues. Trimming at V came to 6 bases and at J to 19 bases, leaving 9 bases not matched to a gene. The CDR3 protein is CASSFSGTGAHF. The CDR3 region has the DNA TGTGCCAGCAGTTTCTCCGGGACAGGGGCTCACTTT.

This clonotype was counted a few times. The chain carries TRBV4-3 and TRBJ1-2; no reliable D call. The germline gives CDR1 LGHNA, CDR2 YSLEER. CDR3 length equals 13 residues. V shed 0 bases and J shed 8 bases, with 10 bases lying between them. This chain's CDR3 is CASSQDRGRGYTF. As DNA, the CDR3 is TGCGCCAGCAGCCAAGATCGGGGAAGAGGCTACACCTTC.

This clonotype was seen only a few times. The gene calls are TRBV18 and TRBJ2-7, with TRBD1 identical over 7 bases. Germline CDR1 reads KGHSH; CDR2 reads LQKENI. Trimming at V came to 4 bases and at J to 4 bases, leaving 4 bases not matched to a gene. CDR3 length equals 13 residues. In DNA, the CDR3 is TGTGCCAGCTCACAAGGACAGGAATACGAGCAGTACTTC. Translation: CASSQGQEYEQYF. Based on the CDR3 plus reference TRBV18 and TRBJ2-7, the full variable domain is NAGVMQNPRHLVRRRGQEARLRCSPMKGHSHVYWYRQLPEEGLKFMVYLQKENIIDESGMPKERFSAEFPKEGPSILRIQQVVRGDSAAYFCASSQGQEYEQYFGPGTRLTVT.

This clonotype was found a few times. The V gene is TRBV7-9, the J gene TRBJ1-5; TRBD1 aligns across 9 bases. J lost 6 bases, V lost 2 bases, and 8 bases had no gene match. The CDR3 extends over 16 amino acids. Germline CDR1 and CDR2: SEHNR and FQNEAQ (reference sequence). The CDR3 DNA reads TGTGCCAGCAGCTTATCCGGACAGGGGCGTTCTCAGCCCCAGCATTTT. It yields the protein CASSLSGQGRSQPQHF.

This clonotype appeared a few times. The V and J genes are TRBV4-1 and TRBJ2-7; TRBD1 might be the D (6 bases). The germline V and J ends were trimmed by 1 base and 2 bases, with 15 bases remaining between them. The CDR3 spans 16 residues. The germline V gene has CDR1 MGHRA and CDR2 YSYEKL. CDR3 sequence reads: CASSQGGLGQTYEQYF. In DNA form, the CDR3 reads TGCGCCAGCAGCCAAGGGGGCCTAGGACAGACCTACGAGCAGTACTTC.

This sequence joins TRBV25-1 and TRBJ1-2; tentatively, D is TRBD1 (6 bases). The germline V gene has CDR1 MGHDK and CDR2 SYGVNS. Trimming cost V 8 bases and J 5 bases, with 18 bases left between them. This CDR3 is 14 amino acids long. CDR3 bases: TGTGCCAGCGAAGGGGCTGGGGGCCGATATGGCTACACCTTC. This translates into CASEGAGGRYGYTF.

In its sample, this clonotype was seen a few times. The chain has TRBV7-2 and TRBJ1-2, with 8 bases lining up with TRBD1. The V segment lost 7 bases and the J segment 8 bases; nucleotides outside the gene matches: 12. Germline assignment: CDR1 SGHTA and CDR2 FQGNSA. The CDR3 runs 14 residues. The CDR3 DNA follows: TGTGCCAGCACCGTGACAGGGGTGCGAACCGGCTACACCTTC. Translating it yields CASTVTGVRTGYTF.